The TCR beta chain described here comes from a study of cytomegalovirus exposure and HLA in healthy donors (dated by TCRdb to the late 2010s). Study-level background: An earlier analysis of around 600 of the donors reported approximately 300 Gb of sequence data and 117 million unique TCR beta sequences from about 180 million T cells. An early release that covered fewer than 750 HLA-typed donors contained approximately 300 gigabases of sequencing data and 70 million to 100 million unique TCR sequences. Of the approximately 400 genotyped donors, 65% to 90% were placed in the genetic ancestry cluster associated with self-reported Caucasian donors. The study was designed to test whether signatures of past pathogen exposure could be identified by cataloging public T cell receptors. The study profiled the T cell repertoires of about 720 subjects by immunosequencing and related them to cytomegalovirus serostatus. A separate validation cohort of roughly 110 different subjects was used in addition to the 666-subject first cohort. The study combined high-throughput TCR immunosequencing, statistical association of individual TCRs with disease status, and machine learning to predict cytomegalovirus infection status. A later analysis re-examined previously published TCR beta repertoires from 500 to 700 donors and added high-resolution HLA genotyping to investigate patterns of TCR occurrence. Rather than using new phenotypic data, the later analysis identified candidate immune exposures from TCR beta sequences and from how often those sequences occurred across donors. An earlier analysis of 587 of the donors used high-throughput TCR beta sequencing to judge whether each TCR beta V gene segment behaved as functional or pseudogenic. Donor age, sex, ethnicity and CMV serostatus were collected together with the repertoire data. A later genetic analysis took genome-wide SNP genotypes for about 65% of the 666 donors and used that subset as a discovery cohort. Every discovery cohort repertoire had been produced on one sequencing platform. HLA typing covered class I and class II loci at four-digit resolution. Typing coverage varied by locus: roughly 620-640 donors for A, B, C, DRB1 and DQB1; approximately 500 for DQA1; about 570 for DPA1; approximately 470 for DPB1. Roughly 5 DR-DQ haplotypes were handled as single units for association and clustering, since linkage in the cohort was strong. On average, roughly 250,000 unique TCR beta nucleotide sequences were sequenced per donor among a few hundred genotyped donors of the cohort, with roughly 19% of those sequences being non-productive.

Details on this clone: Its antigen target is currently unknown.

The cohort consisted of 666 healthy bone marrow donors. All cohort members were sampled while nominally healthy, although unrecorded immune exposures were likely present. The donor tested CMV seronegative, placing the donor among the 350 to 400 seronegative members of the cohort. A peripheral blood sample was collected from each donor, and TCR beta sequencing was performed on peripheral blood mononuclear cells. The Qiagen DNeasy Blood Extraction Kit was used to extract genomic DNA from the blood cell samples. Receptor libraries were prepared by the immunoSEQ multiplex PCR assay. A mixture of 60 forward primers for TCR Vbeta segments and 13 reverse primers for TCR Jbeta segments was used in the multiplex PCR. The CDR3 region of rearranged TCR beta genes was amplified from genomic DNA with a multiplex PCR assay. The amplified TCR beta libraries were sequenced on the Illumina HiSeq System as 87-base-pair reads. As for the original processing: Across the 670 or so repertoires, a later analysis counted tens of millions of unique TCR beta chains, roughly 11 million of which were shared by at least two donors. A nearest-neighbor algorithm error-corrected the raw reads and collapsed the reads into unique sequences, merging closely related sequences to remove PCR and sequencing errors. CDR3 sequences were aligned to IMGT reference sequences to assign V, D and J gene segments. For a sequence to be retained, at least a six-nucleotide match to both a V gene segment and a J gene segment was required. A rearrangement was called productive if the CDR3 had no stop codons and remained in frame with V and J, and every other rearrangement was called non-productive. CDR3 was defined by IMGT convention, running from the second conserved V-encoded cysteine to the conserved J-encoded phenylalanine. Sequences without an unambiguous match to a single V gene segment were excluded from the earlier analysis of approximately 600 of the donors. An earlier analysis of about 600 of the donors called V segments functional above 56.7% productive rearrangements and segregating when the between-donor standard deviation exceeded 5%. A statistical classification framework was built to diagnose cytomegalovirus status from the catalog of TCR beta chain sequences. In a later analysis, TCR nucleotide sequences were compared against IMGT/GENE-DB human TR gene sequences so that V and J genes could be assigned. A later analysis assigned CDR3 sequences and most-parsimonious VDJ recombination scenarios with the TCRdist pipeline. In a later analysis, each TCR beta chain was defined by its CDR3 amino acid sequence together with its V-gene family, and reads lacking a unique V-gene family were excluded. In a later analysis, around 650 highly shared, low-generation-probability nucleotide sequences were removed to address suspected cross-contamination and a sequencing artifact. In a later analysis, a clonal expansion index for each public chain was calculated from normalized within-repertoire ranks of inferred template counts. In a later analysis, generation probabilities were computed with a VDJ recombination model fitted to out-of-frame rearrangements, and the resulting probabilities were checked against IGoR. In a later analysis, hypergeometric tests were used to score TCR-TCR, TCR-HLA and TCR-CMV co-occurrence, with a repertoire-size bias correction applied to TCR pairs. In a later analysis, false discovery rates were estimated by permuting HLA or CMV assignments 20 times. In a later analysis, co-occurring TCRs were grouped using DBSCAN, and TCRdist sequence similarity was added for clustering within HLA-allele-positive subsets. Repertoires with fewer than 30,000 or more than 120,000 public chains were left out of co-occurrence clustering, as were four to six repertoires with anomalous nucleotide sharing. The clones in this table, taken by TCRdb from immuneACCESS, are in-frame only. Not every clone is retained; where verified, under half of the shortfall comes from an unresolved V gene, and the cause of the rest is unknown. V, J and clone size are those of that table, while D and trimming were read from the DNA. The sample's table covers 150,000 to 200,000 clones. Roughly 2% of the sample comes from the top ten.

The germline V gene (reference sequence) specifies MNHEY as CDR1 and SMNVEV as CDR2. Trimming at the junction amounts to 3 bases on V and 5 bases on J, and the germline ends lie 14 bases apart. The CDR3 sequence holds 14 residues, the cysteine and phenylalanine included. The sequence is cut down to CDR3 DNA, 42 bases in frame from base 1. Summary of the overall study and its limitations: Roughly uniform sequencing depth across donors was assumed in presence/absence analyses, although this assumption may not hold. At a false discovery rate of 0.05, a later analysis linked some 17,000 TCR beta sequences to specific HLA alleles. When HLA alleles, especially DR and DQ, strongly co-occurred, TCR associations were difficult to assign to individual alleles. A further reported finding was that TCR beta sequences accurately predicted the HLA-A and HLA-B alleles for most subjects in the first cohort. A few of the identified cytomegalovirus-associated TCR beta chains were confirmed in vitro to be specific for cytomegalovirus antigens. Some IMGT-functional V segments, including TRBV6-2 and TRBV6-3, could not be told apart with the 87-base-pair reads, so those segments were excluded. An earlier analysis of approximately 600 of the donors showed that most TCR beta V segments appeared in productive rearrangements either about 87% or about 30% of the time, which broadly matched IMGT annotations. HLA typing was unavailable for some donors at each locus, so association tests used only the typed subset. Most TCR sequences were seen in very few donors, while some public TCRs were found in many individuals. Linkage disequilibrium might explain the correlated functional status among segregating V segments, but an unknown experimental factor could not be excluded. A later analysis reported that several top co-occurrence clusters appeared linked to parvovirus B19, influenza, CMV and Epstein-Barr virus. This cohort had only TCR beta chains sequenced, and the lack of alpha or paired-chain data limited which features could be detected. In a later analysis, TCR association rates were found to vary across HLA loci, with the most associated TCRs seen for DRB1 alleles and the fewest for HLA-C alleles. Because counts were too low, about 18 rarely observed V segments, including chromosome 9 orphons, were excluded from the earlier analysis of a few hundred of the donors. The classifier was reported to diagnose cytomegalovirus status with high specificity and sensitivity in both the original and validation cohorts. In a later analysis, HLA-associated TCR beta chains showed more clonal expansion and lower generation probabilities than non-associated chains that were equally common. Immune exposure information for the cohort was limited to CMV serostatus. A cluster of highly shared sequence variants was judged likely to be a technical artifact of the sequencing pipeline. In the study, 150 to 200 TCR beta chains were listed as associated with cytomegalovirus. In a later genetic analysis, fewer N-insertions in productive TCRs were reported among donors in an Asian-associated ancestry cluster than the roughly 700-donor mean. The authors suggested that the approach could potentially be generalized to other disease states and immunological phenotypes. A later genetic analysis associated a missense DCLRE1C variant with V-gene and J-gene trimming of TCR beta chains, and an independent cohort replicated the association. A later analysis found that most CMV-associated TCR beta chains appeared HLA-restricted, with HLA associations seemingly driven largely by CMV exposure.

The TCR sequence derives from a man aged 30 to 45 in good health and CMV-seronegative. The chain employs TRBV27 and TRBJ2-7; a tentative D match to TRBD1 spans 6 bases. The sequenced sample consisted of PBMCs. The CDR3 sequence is CASSLYRGSHEQYF. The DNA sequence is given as TGTGCCAGCAGTTTGTATAGGGGGAGTCACGAGCAGTACTTC.